The 31 T cell receptor beta chains below all came from one sample that was sequenced in a study of T cells of healthy individuals (dated by TCRdb to 2016 to 2019). The library relied on 5' RACE. TCRdb records Illumina MiSeq as the sequencer. Using fastp trimming at Q25 and MiXCR clonotype assembly, TCRdb reanalyzed the public sequencing data and kept in-frame beta chains. Identical CDR3 proteins give one entry, which carries the most common genes and DNA. The sample includes approximately 58,000 distinct CDR3 sequences, with 14% to 15% observed a single time. About 16% of the sample lies in the top ten. These TCRs come from a human donor in good health.

The CDR3 loop reads CASSQGAVNTGELFF. The CDR3 DNA is TGTGCCAGCAGCCAGGGAGCAGTTAACACCGGGGAGCTGTTTTTT. V gene TRBV3-1 combines with J gene TRBJ2-2; a weak D match, TRBD2 (5 bases). The V and J ends lost 3 bases and 2 bases respectively, with 10 bases between them. CDR3 length: 15 residues. Germline loops: CDR1 LGHDT, CDR2 YNNKEL (reference sequence). The full variable domain, with the rest looked up from reference TRBV3-1 and TRBJ2-2, is DTAVSQTPKYLVTQMGNDKSIKCEQNLGHDTMYWYKQDSKKFLKIMFSYNNKELIINETVPNRFSPKSPDKAHLNLHINSLELGDSAVYFCASSQGAVNTGELFFGEGSRLTVL.

The genes are TRBV7-9 and TRBJ2-7, with TRBD2 identical over 8 bases. CDR3 length: 15 residues. The trim removed 4 bases at V and 2 bases at J, leaving 7 bases unmatched. The germline V gene encodes CDR1 SEHNR and CDR2 FQNEAQ (reference sequence). The CDR3 region is CASSSISGRPYEQYF. For the CDR3, the DNA is TGTGCCAGCAGCTCTATAAGCGGGAGACCCTACGAGCAGTACTTC.

The genes are TRBV18 and TRBJ2-7; D is undetermined. V was pared by 3 bases and J by 3 bases, with 9 bases between. Germline V gene lookup returns CDR1 KGHSH and CDR2 LQKENI. The CDR3 has 13 amino acids. The CDR3: CASSPGYNYEQYF. For the CDR3, the DNA is TGTGCCAGCTCACCGGGTTATAACTACGAGCAGTACTTC.

This clonotype was seen a few times. As DNA, the CDR3 is TGTGCCAGCACGGACTATTCGCACACCGGGGAGCTGTTTTTT. As protein: CASTDYSHTGELFF. This sequence joins TRBV6-4 and TRBJ2-2, with D perhaps matching TRBD2 (6 bases). Germline lookup yields CDR1 MRHNA and CDR2 SNTAGT. This CDR3 region has 14 residues. V was shortened by 7 bases and J by 3 bases, with 12 bases between the two germline ends.

The chain recombines TRBV5-6 with TRBJ2-1; D may be TRBD2 (5 bases). This CDR3 contains 15 residues. Germline lookup yields CDR1 SGHDT and CDR2 YYEEEE. Trimming took 4 bases from V and 0 from J, leaving 11 bases between them. This CDR3 is CASSKPTNSYNEQFF. CDR3 nucleotide sequence: TGTGCCAGCAGCAAGCCGACTAACTCCTACAATGAGCAGTTCTTC.

In this sample, this clonotype turned up many times. This chain links TRBV20-1 with TRBJ1-2, with D tentatively TRBD1 (6 bases). Germline V CDR1 and CDR2: DFQATT, SNEGSKA (reference sequence). The CDR3 spans 14 residues. V was pared by 5 bases and J by 0 bases, with 13 bases between. DNA of the CDR3: TGCAGTGCTCCGACAGGAGCCACTAACTATGGCTACACCTTC. Its translation is CSAPTGATNYGYTF.

This clonotype came up many times. The chain carries TRBV7-9 and TRBJ2-7; TRBD1 aligns across 8 bases. This CDR3 contains 17 residues. V was clipped by 1 base and J by 4 bases; unmatched bases: 12. Germline CDR1 and CDR2: SEHNR and FQNEAQ (reference sequence). CDR3 coding DNA: TGTGCCAGCAGCTTAGAACTGGGGTACGACAGGGGATACGAGCAGTACTTC. This sequence encodes CASSLELGYDRGYEQYF.

This clonotype was seen many times. This chain connects TRBV30 to TRBJ2-2; TRBD2 matches 7 bases. The CDR3 runs 15 residues. CDR1 and CDR2 (germline): GTSNPN, SVGIG (reference sequence). Trimming took 3 bases from V and 5 from J; bases not matched to a gene: 9. CDR3 sequence: CAWRNVSGPTGELFF. The CDR3 region has the DNA TGTGCCTGGAGAAATGTTAGCGGGCCTACCGGGGAGCTGTTTTTT.

This clonotype was counted ten times or more. This chain connects TRBV13 to TRBJ2-1, with TRBD1 as a possible D gene (5 bases). Germline V lookup: CDR1 PRHDT, CDR2 FYEKMQ (reference sequence). The CDR3 has 17 amino acids. The ends were cut back, 0 bases at V and 5 bases at J, with 17 bases in the middle. The CDR3 reads CASSLGSRVEGNNEQFF. The DNA of the CDR3 is TGTGCCAGCAGCTTAGGGTCCAGGGTAGAAGGAAACAATGAGCAGTTCTTC.

This clonotype was observed many times. The J gene is TRBJ2-3, the V gene TRBV11-3, with a tentative D call TRBD2 (6 bases). CDR3 size: 16 residues. The ends were cut back, 5 bases at V and 6 bases at J, with 21 bases in the middle. Germline CDR1 SGHNT, CDR2 YENEEA. This chain's CDR3 is CASSRAAGFREDTQYF. For the CDR3, the DNA is TGTGCCAGCAGCCGGGCGGCGGGGTTCAGGGAGGATACGCAGTATTTT.

The chain employs TRBV7-7 and TRBJ2-1; the match to TRBD2 covers 7 bases. Germline lookup yields CDR1 SSHAT and CDR2 FNYEAQ (reference sequence). After removal of 5 bases from V and 4 bases from J, the junction contained 8 bases not matched to a gene. This CDR3 spans 15 amino acids. The CDR3 coding sequence is TGTGCCAGCAGCCCCGGCGGGGGACTATACAATGAGCAGTTCTTC. The encoded protein is CASSPGGGLYNEQFF.

This clonotype was seen many times. V gene TRBV18 combines with J gene TRBJ1-1; D unclear. V lost 3 bases and J 3 bases, leaving 17 bases between the germline ends. Germline CDR1 is KGHSH and CDR2 is LQKENI. This CDR3 has 16 amino acids. In nucleotides, the CDR3 is TGTGCCAGCTCACCCCGGCCACGGGTTCTGGACACTGAAGCTTTCTTT. Amino acid sequence: CASSPRPRVLDTEAFF.

There are a few counts of this clonotype. The chain recombines TRBV27 with TRBJ1-1; D uncertain. The CDR3 is made up of 17 amino acids. V was shortened by 7 bases and J by 0 bases, with 21 bases between the two germline ends. Germline assignment: CDR1 MNHEY and CDR2 SMNVEV (reference sequence). The CDR3 here is CASKTVNKRHLNTEAFF. CDR3 in DNA: TGTGCCAGCAAAACCGTAAATAAGAGACACCTGAACACTGAAGCTTTCTTT.

This clonotype was found many times. The chain uses TRBV11-2 and TRBJ2-1; TRBD1 aligns across 7 bases. The CDR3 totals 16 residues. Germline V gene sequence: CDR1 SGHAT, CDR2 FQNNGV. The trim removed 0 bases at V and 0 bases at J, leaving 2 bases unmatched. This chain's CDR3 is CASSLDRDSSYNEQFF. For the CDR3, the DNA is TGTGCCAGCAGCTTAGATCGGGACAGCTCCTACAATGAGCAGTTCTTC.

J is TRBJ1-3 and V is TRBV6-1, with D unresolved. The CDR3 extends over 15 amino acids. V lost 2 bases and J 2 bases, leaving 10 bases between the germline ends. The germline V gene encodes CDR1 MNHNS and CDR2 SASEGT. CDR3: CASSEISGTGNTIYF. The CDR3 DNA follows: TGTGCCAGCAGTGAAATCTCCGGGACTGGAAACACCATATATTTT.

There are many counts of this clonotype. This sequence joins TRBV20-1 and TRBJ1-1; 7 nucleotides match TRBD1. The CDR3 contains 14 residues. Germline V CDR1 and CDR2: DFQATT, SNEGSKA (reference sequence). Germline trimming cut 4 bases from V and 0 bases from J; bases unmatched to any gene: 5. The CDR3 loop reads CSATSGGMNTEAFF. The CDR3 DNA follows: TGCAGTGCTACATCAGGGGGGATGAACACTGAAGCTTTCTTT.

The chain uses TRBV6-2 or TRBV6-3 and TRBJ2-3; maybe TRBD2 (5 bases). The V end was cut by 0 bases, the J end by 1 base, with 11 bases between. This CDR3 has 16 amino acids. The germline gives CDR1 MNHEY, CDR2 SVGEGT. The CDR3 nucleotides are TGTGCCAGCAGTTACTCGTCGGGGATAGGCACAGATACGCAGTATTTT. Amino acid sequence: CASSYSSGIGTDTQYF.

This clonotype came up many times. This chain connects TRBV5-6 to TRBJ2-7, with 9 bases identical to TRBD1. There are 15 residues in the CDR3. V was clipped by 1 base and J by 3 bases; unmatched bases: 5. Per the germline V gene, CDR1 is SGHDT and CDR2 is YYEEEE. The CDR3 nucleotides are TGTGCCAGCAGCTTGTTTGGACAGGGGATCTACGAGCAGTACTTC. This sequence encodes CASSLFGQGIYEQYF.

This clonotype was observed many times. This rearrangement joins TRBV6-5 to TRBJ2-6; D unresolved. Trimming removed 7 bases from V and 4 bases from J, with 17 bases in between. The CDR3 has 16 residues. The germline V gene encodes CDR1 MNHEY and CDR2 SVGAGI. Here the CDR3 reads CASIQDEGIGANVLTF. The CDR3 nucleotides read TGTGCCAGCATCCAGGATGAAGGGATAGGGGCCAACGTCCTGACTTTC.

The CDR3 bases are TGTGCCAGCAGCTTAGCTGGCAGGGACACCGGGGAGCTGTTTTTT. Amino acids: CASSLAGRDTGELFF. V is TRBV7-9 and J is TRBJ2-2; weak D call: TRBD1 (5 bases). Between the trimmed V and J ends, which lost 0 bases and 3 bases, there was a span of 8 bases. CDR1 and CDR2 from the germline V gene are SEHNR and FQNEAQ (reference sequence). The length of the CDR3 is 15 residues.

This clonotype was seen repeatedly, ten times or more. This chain joins TRBV13 and TRBJ2-1, with a weak D call TRBD2 (6 bases). In germline, CDR1 is PRHDT, CDR2 FYEKMQ (reference sequence). The CDR3 covers 14 residues. V lost 5 bases and J 9 bases, leaving 17 bases between the germline ends. CDR3 residues: CASSRDLLLGEQFF. The CDR3 DNA follows: TGTGCCAGCAGCAGGGACTTACTACTGGGTGAGCAGTTCTTC.

This clonotype was counted many times. CDR3 sequence reads: CASSQQGVAGELFF. CDR3 coding DNA: TGTGCCAGCTCACAACAGGGAGTTGCTGGGGAGCTGTTTTTT. This chain connects TRBV18 to TRBJ2-2; possible D gene TRBD1, 6 bases. The germline gives CDR1 KGHSH, CDR2 LQKENI. The CDR3 totals 14 residues. Trimming stripped 4 bases from V and 8 bases from J, with 14 bases between.

This clonotype was counted many times. The V call is TRBV20-1, the J call TRBJ2-7; no clear D. The CDR3 length is 11 residues. Trimming removed 3 bases at V and 7 bases at J, with 10 bases between. CDR1 is DFQATT, CDR2 SNEGSKA, per germline (reference sequence). The CDR3 sequence: CSASQGREQYF. The DNA for the CDR3 is TGCAGTGCTAGCCAAGGAAGGGAGCAGTACTTC.

This clonotype was seen ten or more times. J is TRBJ1-5 and V is TRBV15, with D possibly TRBD1 on 6 matching bases. CDR1 and CDR2 (germline): LNHNV, YYDKDF (reference sequence). CDR3 length equals 15 residues. V lost 0 bases and J lost 5, with 11 bases in between. The CDR3 region is CATSREIAGDQPQHF. The CDR3 region has the DNA TGTGCCACCAGCAGAGAGATCGCAGGGGATCAGCCCCAGCATTTT.

This clonotype came up many times. The gene calls are TRBV29-1 and TRBJ2-7; 8 nucleotides match TRBD1. With V trimmed by 4 bases and J by 3 bases, 2 bases remained unmatched. Germline values: CDR1 SQVTM, CDR2 ANQGSEA. This CDR3 has 12 residues. Here the CDR3 reads CSVVTGGYEQYF. In nucleotides, the CDR3 is TGCAGCGTTGTAACAGGGGGCTACGAGCAGTACTTC.

This clonotype was recorded at least ten times. The chain carries TRBV9 and TRBJ2-4, with TRBD2 as a possible D gene (6 bases). Germline V lookup: CDR1 SGDLS, CDR2 YYNGEE. The V end was cut by 3 bases, the J end by 0 bases, with 10 bases between. This CDR3 is built from 15 residues. CDR3 bases: TGTGCCAGCAGCGATAGCGGAATAGCCAAAAACATTCAGTACTTC. Translating gives CASSDSGIAKNIQYF.

The chain employs TRBV7-9 and TRBJ2-3; TRBD1 is a possible D gene (5 bases). V shed 5 bases and J shed 2 bases, with 11 bases lying between them. The CDR3 is 14 residues long. CDR1 SEHNR and CDR2 FQNEAQ come from the germline V gene (reference sequence). Written as DNA, the CDR3 is TGTGCCAGCAGCCCGACAGATTTCACAGATACGCAGTATTTT. The encoded protein is CASSPTDFTDTQYF.

The V and J genes are TRBV5-1 and TRBJ1-2; 9 bases fit TRBD1. CDR1 is SGHRS and CDR2 is YFSETQ in the germline V gene. The ends lost 0 bases at V and 3 bases at J; junction bases unmatched: 3. The CDR3 is 15 residues long. CDR3 sequence: CASSLETGGDYGYTF. The CDR3 DNA reads TGCGCCAGCAGCTTGGAAACAGGGGGCGACTATGGCTACACCTTC.

In this sample, this clonotype turned up many times. The chain has TRBV6-5 and TRBJ2-3; 8 bases fit TRBD2. V shed 0 bases, J shed 0 bases, and the junction held 2 bases outside the gene matches. The CDR3 loop spans 16 amino acids. Germline CDR1 is MNHEY and CDR2 is SVGAGI. The CDR3 DNA reads TGTGCCAGCAGTTACTCGCCTAGCGGGAGCACAGATACGCAGTATTTT. Amino acid sequence: CASSYSPSGSTDTQYF.

This clonotype was observed many times. DNA for the CDR3: TGTGCCAGCAGCCAGGGCGGGACCAAAAACATTCAGTACTTC. It yields the protein CASSQGGTKNIQYF. V and J are TRBV7-2 and TRBJ2-4; possibly TRBD2 for D (6 bases). Germline V lookup: CDR1 SGHTA, CDR2 FQGNSA. Deletions cut 5 bases from V and 2 bases from J, with 10 bases between. The CDR3 consists of 14 residues.

The chain combines TRBV7-8 with TRBJ2-7; 9 nucleotides align to TRBD2. Germline CDR1 reads SGHVS; CDR2 reads FQNEAQ. The CDR3 sequence is 18 residues long. Trimming at V came to 2 bases and at J to 7 bases, leaving 18 bases not matched to a gene. The CDR3 DNA reads TGTGCCAGCAGCTTATTTGGTAGCGGGAGTGGGTTCTTTGAGGAGCAGTACTTC. Translation: CASSLFGSGSGFFEEQYF.